This T cell receptor beta chain was found in a study of T-cell reconstitution after alpha-beta-depleted transplantation in children. This clonotype occurred a few times. The antigen remains unidentified. Germline CDR1 reads DFQATT; CDR2 reads SNEGSKA (reference sequence). Trimming left V 3 bases short and J 7 bases short, with 16 bases between. This CDR3 contains 14 residues. The authors prepared the TCRbeta library with unique molecular identifiers. TCRdb itself ran the PCR reads through MiXCR, one entry per CDR3 protein. The sample has approximately 400,000 distinct CDR3 sequences, 15% to 20% seen once; the top ten hold under 30%. Study-level points and caveats: Surviving recipient T cells and thymic progenitors produced the high day-60 TCRbeta diversity seen in some patients. Fresh T-cell production supplied most of the T-cell counts and diversity seen one year after transplant.

Sequenced here: PBMCs, mostly from graft donor cells, sampled 360 days after TCRalphabeta/CD19-depleted stem cell transplant. The source of this sequence is a boy younger than two who had a stem cell transplant for Wiskott-Aldrich syndrome, so the T cells may come from the graft donor. The rearrangement uses TRBV20-1 and TRBJ2-4, with D perhaps matching TRBD1 (5 bases). In DNA, the CDR3 is TGCAGTGCTAGTAACAGGCGGTGGAATAACATTCAGTACTTC. It codes for CSASNRRWNNIQYF.